The 20 T cell receptor beta chains given below trace back to one sample, sequenced in a study of cytomegalovirus exposure and HLA in healthy donors. The PCR employed 60 Vbeta primers together with 13 Jbeta primers. The protocol was immunoSEQ multiplex PCR, while the TCRdb copy is restricted to in-frame clones and leaves out a portion. The table shows 150,000 to 200,000 clones, with approximately 81% occurring only once. Source material: PBMCs. The receptors shown here come from a man aged 18 to 35 in good health and CMV-seropositive.

V usage is TRBV5-4 and J usage is TRBJ2-2; TRBD1 matches 12 bases. Germline CDR1 SGHNT, CDR2 YYREEE (reference sequence). The CDR3 is 16 residues long. Germline trimming cut 4 bases from V and 3 bases from J; bases unmatched to any gene: 4. DNA for the CDR3: TGTGCCAGCAGCATAGGGACAGGGGGCTACACCGGGGAGCTGTTTTTT. It is translated as CASSIGTGGYTGELFF.

This chain uses TRBV19 with TRBJ1-2, with 9 positions matching TRBD1. Germline V CDR1 and CDR2: LNHDA, SQIVND (reference sequence). The V and J ends lost 6 bases and 8 bases, in that order; junction bases with no gene match: 13. This CDR3 comprises 15 residues. The DNA of the CDR3 is TGTGCCAGTAGCTCCGGGACAGGGAGGACTGGCGGCTACACCTTC. Translated: CASSSGTGRTGGYTF.

The chain employs TRBV7-2 and TRBJ1-1, with unresolved D. Trimming removed 2 bases at V and 7 bases at J, with 5 bases between. The V gene's germline CDR1 is SGHTA and CDR2 FQGNSA. There are 11 residues in the CDR3. The CDR3 spells CASSLSGEAFF. DNA for the CDR3: TGTGCCAGCAGCTTAAGCGGTGAAGCTTTCTTT.

This chain joins TRBV6-5 and TRBJ2-1; D is perhaps TRBD2 (6 bases). Trimming took 6 bases from V and 0 from J, leaving 12 bases between them. The CDR3 has 15 residues. Germline loops: CDR1 MNHEY, CDR2 SVGAGI. CDR3 in amino acids: CASSPRGSSYNEQFF. CDR3 DNA sequence: TGTGCCAGCAGCCCACGGGGGAGCTCCTACAATGAGCAGTTCTTC.

The table lists this clone with a few counts. The chain employs TRBV6-1 and TRBJ2-7; 7 bases agree with TRBD1. Germline V gene lookup returns CDR1 MNHNS and CDR2 SASEGT. V lost 8 bases and J lost 5; bases outside the gene matches: 12. This CDR3 is 14 amino acids long. Here the CDR3 DNA reads TGTGCCAGCGTCTTAGGGACAGCGGTCCACGAGCAGTACTTC. Protein sequence: CASVLGTAVHEQYF.

The chain couples TRBV4-2 to TRBJ2-1; a possible D gene is TRBD2 (7 bases). CDR3 length equals 16 residues. Germline V CDR1 and CDR2: LGHNA, YNFKEQ. Trimming left V 0 bases short and J 6 bases short, with 15 bases between. For the CDR3, the DNA is TGTGCCAGCAGCCAAGAAGAGGGGGGGGCTGGCAATGAGCAGTTCTTC. Translated: CASSQEEGGAGNEQFF.

The chain employs TRBV6-5 and TRBJ1-1, with 8 bases lining up with TRBD1. CDR3 size: 15 residues. With V trimmed by 4 bases and J by 11 bases, 15 bases remained unmatched. Germline CDR1 reads MNHEY; CDR2 reads SVGAGI. CDR3 bases: TGTGCCAGCAGTTCCCTCGCAGGGGGCGGGAGGGAGGCTTTCTTT. This sequence encodes CASSSLAGGGREAFF.

In this sample, this clone turned up a few times. This chain's CDR3 is CASSFSSNQPQHF. CDR3 bases: TGTGCCAGCAGCTTTAGTAGCAATCAGCCCCAGCATTTT. This rearrangement joins TRBV11-2 to TRBJ1-5; D is ambiguous. Deletions cut 3 bases from V and 0 bases from J, with 3 bases between. There are 13 residues in the CDR3. CDR1 SGHAT and CDR2 FQNNGV come from the germline V gene.

This clone occurred once. The chain couples TRBV6-1 to TRBJ1-4; the match to TRBD1 covers 10 bases. The CDR3 extends over 15 amino acids. Germline CDR1 MNHNS, CDR2 SASEGT. J was trimmed by 8 bases and V by 6 bases; bases with no gene match: 9. For the CDR3, the DNA is TGTGCCAGCAGCGAGGGGACAGGGGTGGGGGAAAAACTGTTTTTT. Its translation is CASSEGTGVGEKLFF.

The J gene is TRBJ1-2, the V gene TRBV28; no reliable D call. The V gene's germline CDR1 is MDHEN and CDR2 SYDVKM. V shed 2 bases and J shed 2 bases, with 9 bases lying between them. The CDR3 runs to 14 residues. This CDR3 is CASSLRSQNYGYTF. As DNA, the CDR3 is TGTGCCAGCAGTTTACGCAGTCAGAACTATGGCTACACCTTC.

This clone appeared a single time. The chain couples TRBV5-1 to TRBJ1-1, with D perhaps matching TRBD1 (5 bases). The V and J ends lost 2 bases and 1 base respectively, with 15 bases between them. The CDR3 sequence is 16 residues long. CDR1 SGHRS and CDR2 YFSETQ come from the germline V gene. The CDR3 here is CASSFGAGGGNTEAFF. DNA for the CDR3: TGCGCCAGCAGCTTTGGGGCCGGGGGGGGGAACACTGAAGCTTTCTTT.

The chain is built from TRBV6-1 and TRBJ2-7, with D tentatively TRBD1 (6 bases). The V gene's germline CDR1 is MNHNS and CDR2 SASEGT. V lost 6 bases and J 4 bases, leaving 19 bases between the germline ends. CDR3 length: 15 amino acids. DNA for the CDR3: TGTGCCAGCAGCCGAGCCTCACAGGGAAGATACGAGCAGTACTTC. Protein sequence: CASSRASQGRYEQYF.

This clone came up once. V and J are TRBV5-8 and TRBJ2-5; D gene uncertain. The CDR3 loop spans 14 amino acids. Germline CDR1 is SGHTS and CDR2 is YDEGEE. Trimming removed 4 bases from V and 0 bases from J, with 10 bases in between. The CDR3 DNA reads TGTGCCAGCAGCCTACAGCACGACCAAGAGACCCAGTACTTC. Amino acids: CASSLQHDQETQYF.

The chain recombines TRBV7-9 with TRBJ2-3; D possibly corresponds to TRBD1 (6 bases). The germline gives CDR1 SEHNR, CDR2 FQNEAQ (reference sequence). The CDR3 is 15 amino acids. Trimming cost V 6 bases and J 0 bases, with 13 bases left between them. Here the CDR3 reads CASSPWGQSTDTQYF. In DNA form, the CDR3 reads TGTGCCAGCAGTCCGTGGGGGCAAAGCACAGATACGCAGTATTTT.

This clone has a single count. This chain connects TRBV2 to TRBJ2-1, with TRBD1 matching over 11 bases. Per germline, CDR1 SNHLY and CDR2 FYNNEI. The CDR3 totals 15 residues. The J segment lost 4 bases and the V segment lost 6 bases, leaving 5 bases of the junction unmatched. The CDR3 here is CASRPGQGVYNEQFF. The CDR3 DNA sequence: TGTGCCAGCAGGCCGGGACAGGGGGTTTACAATGAGCAGTTCTTC.

The chain carries TRBV4-2 and TRBJ2-5; no clear D gene. The J call may be mistaken, given a closer DNA end match to TRBJ2-7. This CDR3 contains 13 residues. Germline CDR1 reads LGHNA; CDR2 reads YNFKEQ. The CDR3 DNA is TGTGCCAGCAGCTCCGACACCCGCTACGAGCAGTACTTC. Protein: CASSSDTRYEQYF.

This sequence joins TRBV6-5 and TRBJ1-1; D might be TRBD1 (5 bases). This CDR3 is 16 amino acids long. Looked up from germline, CDR1 is MNHEY and CDR2 is SVGAGI. V gave up 0 bases and J gave up 0 bases, with 11 bases separating them. CDR3 DNA: TGTGCCAGCAGTTACTCAGCCCCGACAGTGAACACTGAAGCTTTCTTT. Translated: CASSYSAPTVNTEAFF.

The V call is TRBV6-5, the J call TRBJ1-6; TRBD1 might be the D (5 bases). Per the germline V gene, CDR1 is MNHEY and CDR2 is SVGAGI. The CDR3 loop spans 16 amino acids. The V and J ends lost 4 bases and 7 bases respectively, with 17 bases between them. CDR3 DNA sequence: TGTGCCAGCAGTTCCGTTACGGGACTAAGCAATTCACCCCTCCACTTT. Its translation: CASSSVTGLSNSPLHF.

V and J are TRBV4-3 and TRBJ1-2; D is undetermined. This CDR3 spans 13 amino acids. Trimming cost V 1 base and J 3 bases, with 6 bases left between them. Germline V lookup: CDR1 LGHNA, CDR2 YSLEER. The CDR3 loop reads CASSQAGDYGYTF. The CDR3 DNA reads as TGCGCCAGCAGCCAAGCCGGGGACTATGGCTACACCTTC.

The chain uses TRBV4-3 and TRBJ2-2, with 7 nucleotides matching TRBD1. The germline gives CDR1 LGHNA, CDR2 YSLEER. This CDR3 is 16 amino acids long. Trimming removed 0 bases from V and 4 bases from J; junction bases left unmatched: 5. CDR3 DNA: TGCGCCAGCAGCCAAGATAAGACAGGGCCCACCGGGGAGCTGTTTTTT. It codes for CASSQDKTGPTGELFF.